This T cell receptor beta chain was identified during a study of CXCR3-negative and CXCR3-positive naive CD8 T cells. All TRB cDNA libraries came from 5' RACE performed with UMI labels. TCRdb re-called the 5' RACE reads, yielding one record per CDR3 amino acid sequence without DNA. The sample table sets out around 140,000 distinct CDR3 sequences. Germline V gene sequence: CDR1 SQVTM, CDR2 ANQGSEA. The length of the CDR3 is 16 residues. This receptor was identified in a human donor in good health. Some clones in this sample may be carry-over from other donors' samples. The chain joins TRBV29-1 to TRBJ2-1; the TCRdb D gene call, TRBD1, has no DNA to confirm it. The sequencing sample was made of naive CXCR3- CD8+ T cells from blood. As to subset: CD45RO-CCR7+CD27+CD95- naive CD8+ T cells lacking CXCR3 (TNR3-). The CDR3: CSVEETGRESYNEQFF.